The 21 T cell receptor beta chains presented below share a single source sample, sequenced in a study of response to subunit inactivated influenza vaccine. TCRdb passed the RT-PCR reads through MiXCR, listing each CDR3 protein once. The sample records over 150,000 distinct CDR3 sequences, approximately 8.7% being singletons. The sample in question was non-naive T cells sorted from PBMCs, obtained on the day of vaccination. The receptor source for this set is a man aged 50-59 years who received an inactivated influenza vaccine.

The rearrangement joins TRBV4-2 to TRBJ1-3; possible D gene TRBD1, 5 bases. The CDR3 covers 16 residues. The germline V gene has CDR1 LGHNA and CDR2 YNFKEQ. Trimming shortened V by 2 bases and J by 4 bases, and 15 bases separated the two germline ends. The CDR3, as DNA: TGTGCCAGCAGCCAACCTGGGACGGCTGGAGGAAACACCATATATTTT. It is translated as CASSQPGTAGGNTIYF.

This clonotype was picked up many times. Sequence at one end of the junction differs from germline and may be a read error. J is TRBJ1-1 and V is TRBV3-1; TRBD1 agrees at 8 bases. The CDR3 covers 13 residues. The germline V gene has CDR1 LGHDT and CDR2 YNNKEL (reference sequence). The CDR3 DNA reads as TGCGCCAGCAGCCCGACAGGGGACACTGAAGCTTTCTTT. Translating it yields CASSPTGDTEAFF.

The V call is TRBV20-1, the J call TRBJ2-2, with D possibly TRBD2 on 6 matching bases. The CDR3 sequence is 14 residues long. Germline V CDR1 and CDR2: DFQATT, SNEGSKA (reference sequence). Trimming removed 0 bases at V and 1 base at J, with 6 bases between. CDR3 in DNA: TGCAGTGCTAGAGAGGGGGGGAACACCGGGGAGCTGTTTTTT. This encodes CSAREGGNTGELFF.

V usage is TRBV4-1 and J usage is TRBJ2-1, with 9 positions matching TRBD2. Per the germline V gene, CDR1 is MGHRA and CDR2 is YSYEKL. Trimming removed 0 bases from V and 14 bases from J; junction bases left unmatched: 11. The CDR3 loop spans 15 amino acids. CDR3 protein: CASSQEDLAGGPKFF. In DNA, the CDR3 is TGCGCCAGCAGCCAAGAGGACTTGGCGGGAGGGCCAAAGTTCTTC.

In its sample, this clonotype was seen many times. CDR3 nucleotide sequence: TGCAGCGTTGCGCGGGGACCAGGGATTGGTGAAAAACTGTTTTTT. Translating it yields CSVARGPGIGEKLFF. The chain couples TRBV29-1 to TRBJ1-4; possible D gene TRBD1, 5 bases. Germline V gene data show CDR1 as SQVTM and CDR2 as ANQGSEA. The CDR3 runs to 15 residues. Trimming left V 4 bases short and J 7 bases short, with 19 bases between.

This clonotype has only a few counts. This rearrangement joins TRBV9 to TRBJ2-3; D is uncertain. Germline V gene lookup returns CDR1 SGDLS and CDR2 YYNGEE. The CDR3 runs to 13 residues. Trimming pared 0 bases from V and 5 bases from J, leaving 7 bases between. The CDR3 coding sequence is TGTGCCAGCAGCGTAGTCATTGGAGATACGCAGTATTTT. Its protein is CASSVVIGDTQYF.

This clonotype was picked up a small number of times. The chain uses TRBV6-2 or TRBV6-3 and TRBJ2-7; no reliable D call. Trimming cost V 6 bases and J 0 bases, with 12 bases left between them. There are 14 residues in the CDR3. Germline CDR1 reads MNHEY; CDR2 reads SVGEGT. CDR3 amino acids: CASSWLRNSYEQYF. The CDR3 DNA is TGTGCCAGCAGCTGGCTCCGCAACTCCTACGAGCAGTACTTC.

This clonotype was observed many times. The rearrangement uses TRBV5-1 and TRBJ2-7; 8 bases line up with TRBD2. Germline CDR1 SGHRS, CDR2 YFSETQ. Germline trimming cut 4 bases from V and 3 bases from J; bases unmatched to any gene: 6. The CDR3 totals 14 residues. The CDR3 nucleotides are TGCGCCAGCAGCCCCATCGGGACTAGCTACGAGCAGTACTTC. Residues: CASSPIGTSYEQYF.

This clonotype was seen more than once but under ten times. The V call is TRBV10-3, the J call TRBJ1-1; TRBD1 matches 12 bases. The CDR3 contains 13 residues. The junction had 6 bases not matched to a gene; V was cut back by 10 bases and J by 6 bases. Per germline, CDR1 ENHRY and CDR2 SYGVKD. CDR3 bases: TGTGCCACCAGGGACAGGGGGCGGGCTGAAGCTTTCTTT. It translates to CATRDRGRAEAFF.

A few counts support this clonotype. The chain is built from TRBV5-1 and TRBJ2-1; 9 bases line up with TRBD2. Germline V gene lookup returns CDR1 SGHRS and CDR2 YFSETQ. CDR3 length equals 21 residues. Trimming took 6 bases from V and 7 from J; bases not matched to a gene: 29. The CDR3 spells CASTASTLSGGRASITNEQFF. CDR3 coding DNA: TGCGCCAGCACCGCTTCAACCCTTTCGGGCGGGAGGGCCTCGATCACGAATGAGCAGTTCTTC.

This clonotype has just a few counts. The chain links TRBV20-1 to TRBJ2-1; D uncertain. The CDR3 extends over 15 amino acids. The germline gives CDR1 DFQATT, CDR2 SNEGSKA (reference sequence). Trimming stripped 1 base from V and 1 base from J, with 11 bases between. CDR3 loop: CSARGQSLSYNEQFF. CDR3 bases: TGCAGTGCTAGAGGCCAGAGCCTATCCTACAATGAGCAGTTCTTC.

This clonotype occurred many times. The rearrangement uses TRBV5-6 and TRBJ1-4; TRBD1 might be the D (6 bases). The germline V gene has CDR1 SGHDT and CDR2 YYEEEE. This CDR3 comprises 15 residues. V lost 0 bases to trimming and J lost 7 bases, with 13 bases between them. This CDR3 reads CASSLGAGTSEKLFF. CDR3 sequence (DNA): TGTGCCAGCAGCTTGGGGGCCGGGACATCTGAAAAACTGTTTTTT. The entire variable domain, with the rest obtained from reference TRBV5-6 and TRBJ1-4, is as follows: DAGVTQSPTHLIKTRGQQVTLRCSPKSGHDTVSWYQQALGQGPQFIFQYYEEEERQRGNFPDRFSGHQFPNYSSELNVNALLLGDSALYLCASSLGAGTSEKLFFGSGTQLSVL.

Many counts were recorded for this clonotype. The chain combines TRBV11-2 with TRBJ1-1; D possibly corresponds to TRBD1 (5 bases). CDR3 length: 17 amino acids. Trimming shortened V by 1 base and J by 3 bases, and 18 bases separated the two germline ends. CDR1 and CDR2 from the germline V gene are SGHAT and FQNNGV. CDR3 residues: CASSLVGRASQYTEAFF. The CDR3, as DNA: TGTGCCAGCAGCTTAGTCGGCAGGGCTAGTCAATACACTGAAGCTTTCTTT.

This clonotype was seen ten or more times. This rearrangement joins TRBV5-1 to TRBJ1-1, with 7 bases lining up with TRBD1. CDR1 and CDR2 (germline): SGHRS, YFSETQ. V was clipped by 6 bases and J by 2 bases; unmatched bases: 7. The CDR3 loop spans 14 amino acids. CDR3 in DNA: TGCGCCAGCACCCGGGACAGTTTAAACACTGAAGCTTTCTTT. Its protein is CASTRDSLNTEAFF.

This clonotype was detected ten times or more. V gene TRBV6-1 combines with J gene TRBJ2-1; TRBD2 aligns across 7 bases. V shed 6 bases and J 8 bases; nucleotides not matched to a gene: 19. The CDR3 totals 17 residues. Germline V gene data show CDR1 as MNHNS and CDR2 as SASEGT. CDR3 DNA sequence: TGTGCCAGCAGCACGGGTTTCAGGGTTGCGGGAGAATATGAGCAGTTCTTC. Protein: CASSTGFRVAGEYEQFF.

In this sample, this clonotype turned up a few times. V gene TRBV6-1 combines with J gene TRBJ2-3, with TRBD2 as a possible D gene (7 bases). Germline loops: CDR1 MNHNS, CDR2 SASEGT. This CDR3 has 15 amino acids. Between the trimmed V and J ends, which lost 6 bases and 0 bases, there was a span of 13 bases. CDR3 sequence (DNA): TGTGCCAGCAGAGGGGGGGGACGTAGCACAGATACGCAGTATTTT. This sequence encodes CASRGGGRSTDTQYF.

The chain employs TRBV3-1 and TRBJ2-3; 15 bases match TRBD2. V shed 1 base and J 3 bases; nucleotides not matched to a gene: 11. Germline CDR1 and CDR2: LGHDT and YNNKEL (reference sequence). The CDR3 loop spans 20 amino acids. The CDR3 DNA reads as TGTGCCAGCAGCCAAGGGAGGACTAGCGGGAGGGCTCTCAGAACAGATACGCAGTATTTT. As protein: CASSQGRTSGRALRTDTQYF.

J is TRBJ2-3 and V is TRBV5-1, with TRBD2 identical over 8 bases. The CDR3 is 14 residues long. V gave up 3 bases and J gave up 4 bases; unmatched junction bases: 4. Germline CDR1 SGHRS, CDR2 YFSETQ. The CDR3 loop reads CASSYGLAPDTQYF. CDR3 sequence (DNA): TGCGCCAGCAGCTACGGACTAGCCCCAGATACGCAGTATTTT.

This clonotype was seen at least ten times. V gene TRBV27 combines with J gene TRBJ2-4, with D perhaps TRBD1 or TRBD2 (5 bases each). The ends were cut back, 5 bases at V and 9 bases at J, with 17 bases in the middle. Germline CDR1 and CDR2: MNHEY and SMNVEV (reference sequence). The CDR3 is made up of 14 amino acids. CDR3 DNA: TGTGCCAGCAGTCCCGGGACCGAGGGTACCATTCAGTACTTC. As protein: CASSPGTEGTIQYF.

J is TRBJ2-5 and V is TRBV20-1; D remains ambiguous. The CDR3 covers 12 residues. V lost 3 bases and J lost 2, with 7 bases in between. CDR1 and CDR2 from the germline V gene are DFQATT and SNEGSKA (reference sequence). The CDR3 DNA follows: TGCAGTGCTAGGAGGCAGCAAGAGACCCAGTACTTC. Translated: CSARRQQETQYF.

In its sample, this clonotype was seen a few times. The V call is TRBV7-2, the J call TRBJ1-4; D is undetermined. The CDR3 runs to 15 residues. Germline-derived CDR1 and CDR2 are SGHTA and FQGNSA. V lost 2 bases and J 1 base, leaving 8 bases between the germline ends. The CDR3 bases are TGTGCCAGCAGCTTATGGGGTCGAACTAATGAAAAACTGTTTTTT. Translated, it gives CASSLWGRTNEKLFF.